Listed here are 12 T cell receptor beta chains from one sample, sequenced in a study of T cell responses to AZD1222 COVID-19 vaccine. Assay: immunoSEQ multiplex PCR; the TCRdb copy retains only in-frame clones and omits some. The repertoire holds approximately 150,000 clones, with 80% to 95% as singletons. The source material was peripheral blood, sampled 28 days after the second AZD1222 dose. The receptors derive from an adult who received the AZD1222 COVID-19 vaccine.

This clone showed up just once. V gene TRBV5-1 combines with J gene TRBJ1-1; D is unclear. CDR3 length: 14 residues. Germline V lookup: CDR1 SGHRS, CDR2 YFSETQ. V lost 0 bases and J lost 1, with 7 bases in between. CDR3 sequence reads: CASSLGVSNTEAFF. Here the CDR3 DNA reads TGCGCCAGCAGCTTGGGAGTGTCGAACACTGAAGCTTTCTTT.

CDR3 sequence: CASSQVPGRESYNEQFF. The CDR3, as DNA: TGCGCCAGCAGCCAAGTTCCCGGGAGGGAATCCTACAATGAGCAGTTCTTC. The chain is built from TRBV4-1 and TRBJ2-1; TRBD2 matches 8 bases. Germline lookup yields CDR1 MGHRA and CDR2 YSYEKL. CDR3 length equals 17 residues. V was pared by 1 base and J by 1 base, with 6 bases of the junction left unmatched.

The gene calls are TRBV19 and TRBJ1-1; D not certain. The V and J ends lost 10 bases and 9 bases respectively, with 15 bases between them. The CDR3 totals 11 residues. CDR1 and CDR2 (germline): LNHDA, SQIVND (reference sequence). In DNA form, the CDR3 reads TGTGCCATTGGACCCTGGGAGAAAGCTTTCTTT. This encodes CAIGPWEKAFF.

V gene TRBV7-9 combines with J gene TRBJ2-7; 10 bases align to TRBD2. The CDR3 contains 15 residues. The V segment lost 5 bases and the J segment 1 base; nucleotides outside the gene matches: 5. Germline CDR1 is SEHNR and CDR2 is FQNEAQ (reference sequence). The CDR3 region is CASSQPGLASYEQYF. DNA for the CDR3: TGTGCCAGCAGCCAACCGGGACTAGCGTCCTACGAGCAGTACTTC.

The rearrangement links TRBV15 to TRBJ1-1; 8 bases match TRBD1. Trimming removed 5 bases from V and 8 bases from J; junction bases left unmatched: 10. This CDR3 region has 14 residues. Germline V gene data show CDR1 as LNHNV and CDR2 as YYDKDF (reference sequence). The CDR3 nucleotides are TGTGCCACCAGCGGCCGGGACAGGCCTATAGAAGCTTTCTTT. It is translated as CATSGRDRPIEAFF.

V and J are TRBV7-3 and TRBJ2-1, with 10 bases aligning to TRBD2. Per germline, CDR1 SGHTA and CDR2 FQGTGA. V shed 4 bases, J shed 8 bases, and the junction held 8 bases outside the gene matches. The CDR3 has 15 residues. The CDR3 spells CASSSWASGSYEQFF. In DNA, the CDR3 is TGTGCCAGCAGCTCTTGGGCTAGCGGGAGCTATGAGCAGTTCTTC.

The chain carries TRBV3-1 (or the pseudogene TRBV3-2) and TRBJ2-5; D perhaps matches TRBD2 (6 bases). Trimming shortened V by 1 base and J by 5 bases, and 17 bases separated the two germline ends. The germline gives CDR1 LGHDT, CDR2 YNNKEL (reference sequence). This CDR3 is 16 amino acids long. DNA of the CDR3: TGTGCCAGCAGCCAAGGGATAGCGGCCTTGGGGGAGACCCAGTACTTC. Amino acid sequence: CASSQGIAALGETQYF.

This clone appeared once. The chain carries TRBV6-2 or TRBV6-3 and TRBJ1-5; D possibly corresponds to TRBD1 (6 bases). The CDR3 contains 15 residues. Between the trimmed V and J ends, which lost 2 bases and 3 bases, there was a span of 11 bases. In germline, CDR1 is MNHEY, CDR2 SVGEGT. The CDR3 nucleotides are TGTGCCAGCAGTTACGGTGGGACACCCAATCAGCCCCAGCATTTT. Translating gives CASSYGGTPNQPQHF.

The chain uses TRBV2 and TRBJ2-1; 7 nucleotides align to TRBD2. V lost 6 bases, J lost 2 bases, and 7 bases stayed unmatched. CDR3 size: 15 residues. CDR1 and CDR2 from the germline V gene are SNHLY and FYNNEI. The DNA of the CDR3 is TGTGCCAGCAGACCTACTAGCGACCCCTACAATGAGCAGTTCTTC. Protein product: CASRPTSDPYNEQFF. The variable domain in full, completed from reference TRBV2 and TRBJ2-1, reads EPEVTQTPSHQVTQMGQEVILRCVPISNHLYFYWYRQILGQKVEFLVSFYNNEISEKSEIFDDQFSVERPDGSNFTLKIRSTKLEDSAMYFCASRPTSDPYNEQFFGPGTRLTVL.

The chain has TRBV4-3 and TRBJ1-2; 7 nucleotides align to TRBD1. The CDR3 is made up of 17 amino acids. CDR1 is LGHNA and CDR2 is YSLEER in the germline V gene. Trimming cost V 3 bases and J 4 bases; bases outside gene matches: 14. This chain's CDR3 is CASSQDHISGGGYGYTF. The CDR3 DNA is TGCGCCAGCAGCCAGGATCATATTTCAGGGGGTGGCTATGGCTACACCTTC.

CDR3 sequence: CASSVEGADEAFF. The CDR3 DNA follows: TGTGCCAGCAGCGTAGAGGGGGCAGATGAAGCTTTCTTT. V gene TRBV9 combines with J gene TRBJ1-1; 7 nucleotides line up with TRBD1. Trimming cost V 0 bases and J 7 bases; bases outside gene matches: 3. Germline CDR1 SGDLS, CDR2 YYNGEE. The CDR3 consists of 13 residues.

The V and J genes are TRBV11-3 and TRBJ1-1; D perhaps matches TRBD1 (5 bases). The CDR3 sequence is 15 residues long. Between the trimmed V and J ends, which lost 5 bases and 5 bases, there was a span of 18 bases. Germline CDR1 and CDR2: SGHNT and YENEEA. The CDR3 DNA sequence: TGTGCCAGCAGCCTAGGAAGCAGGGCTGGGACTGAAGCTTTCTTT. Encoded protein: CASSLGSRAGTEAFF.